These 24 T cell receptor beta chains came from one sample sequenced in a study of T cells in Graves' hyperthyroidism and ophthalmopathy. Researchers amplified the TCR beta CDR3 regions from RNA transcripts. With the HTBI primer set, the TCR CDR3 went through a first round of RT-PCR. TCRdb itself ran the multiplex PCR reads through MiXCR, one entry per CDR3 protein. The sample gives 450,000 to 500,000 distinct CDR3 sequences, 22% of which show up once; roughly 49% is in the top ten. The sample taken for sequencing was blood. The receptor set was obtained from an older woman with Graves' ophthalmopathy.

The V gene is TRBV7-2, the J gene TRBJ2-7; TRBD2 matches at 7 bases. Per the germline V gene, CDR1 is SGHTA and CDR2 is FQGNSA. The trim removed 1 base at V and 5 bases at J, leaving 11 bases unmatched. The CDR3 sequence is 16 residues long. The CDR3 DNA reads as TGTGCCAGCAGCTTAGTCGGGCAGGGAGGGGAGAACGAGCAGTACTTC. This sequence encodes CASSLVGQGGENEQYF.

This clonotype was recorded a few times. V usage is TRBV29-1 and J usage is TRBJ1-2; possibly TRBD1 for D (5 bases). The CDR3 is 12 amino acids. V lost 0 bases to trimming and J lost 8 bases, with 10 bases between them. Germline CDR1 and CDR2: SQVTM and ANQGSEA. The CDR3 DNA reads TGCAGCGTTGAAGACAGGGATCGAGGCTACACCTTC. Its translation is CSVEDRDRGYTF.

A single count supports this clonotype. V usage is TRBV19 and J usage is TRBJ2-5; 10 bases are a match to TRBD2. Germline trimming cut 5 bases from V and 2 bases from J; bases unmatched to any gene: 11. Germline V gives CDR1 LNHDA, CDR2 SQIVND (reference sequence). The CDR3 covers 17 residues. This CDR3 is CASSDSSGRKRQETQYF. The CDR3 bases are TGTGCCAGTAGTGACTCTAGCGGGAGAAAGAGGCAAGAGACCCAGTACTTC.

Only a few counts were recorded for this clonotype. This chain joins TRBV30 and TRBJ1-2; D gene ambiguous. This CDR3 spans 10 amino acids. Germline values: CDR1 GTSNPN, CDR2 SVGIG (reference sequence). With 3 bases removed from V and 6 bases from J, the gap between germline ends came to 5 bases. The CDR3 sequence: CAWRRDGYTF. The CDR3, as DNA: TGTGCCTGGAGAAGGGATGGCTACACCTTC.

This clonotype showed up just a few times. The gene calls are TRBV27 and TRBJ1-5; 7 positions agree with TRBD1. V was clipped by 5 bases and J by 7 bases; unmatched bases: 8. The CDR3 extends over 14 amino acids. Per germline, CDR1 MNHEY and CDR2 SMNVEV (reference sequence). CDR3 bases: TGTGCCAGCAGTACCGACAGGGTCGGGCAGCCCCAGCATTTT. This sequence encodes CASSTDRVGQPQHF.

This chain links TRBV7-9 with TRBJ1-1; unclear D gene. With 3 bases removed from V and 11 bases from J, the gap between germline ends came to 16 bases. CDR1 and CDR2 from the germline V gene are SEHNR and FQNEAQ (reference sequence). This CDR3 is 13 amino acids long. In DNA, the CDR3 is TGTGCCAGCAGCTTCCCTCTCCGAGGGTACGCTTTCTTT. It translates to CASSFPLRGYAFF.

The rearrangement links TRBV9 to TRBJ2-5, with D perhaps matching TRBD1 (6 bases). Germline CDR1 is SGDLS and CDR2 is YYNGEE. This CDR3 region has 14 residues. Trimming took off 0 bases at V and 0 bases at J, with 6 bases between the two ends. The CDR3, as DNA: TGTGCCAGCAGCGTAGGGGACAACCAAGAGACCCAGTACTTC. Protein: CASSVGDNQETQYF.

This clonotype appeared many times. The chain carries TRBV2 and TRBJ2-3; 11 bases align to TRBD2. Germline CDR1 SNHLY, CDR2 FYNNEI. V was clipped by 5 bases and J by 4 bases; unmatched bases: 17. The CDR3 sequence is 19 residues long. CDR3 loop: CASSMQLAGVGRFSDTQYF. CDR3 sequence (DNA): TGTGCCAGCAGTATGCAACTAGCGGGAGTCGGGCGCTTCTCAGATACGCAGTATTTT. The whole variable domain, remainder taken from reference TRBV2 and TRBJ2-3, is EPEVTQTPSHQVTQMGQEVILRCVPISNHLYFYWYRQILGQKVEFLVSFYNNEISEKSEIFDDQFSVERPDGSNFTLKIRSTKLEDSAMYFCASSMQLAGVGRFSDTQYFGPGTRLTVL.

This clonotype occurred many times. The chain links TRBV20-1 to TRBJ2-3, with 7 bases fitting TRBD1. J was trimmed by 1 base and V by 6 bases; bases with no gene match: 7. Germline V gives CDR1 DFQATT, CDR2 SNEGSKA (reference sequence). The CDR3 is made up of 14 amino acids. The CDR3 bases are TGCAGTGCGGAGACAGGGAGTGGCACAGATACGCAGTATTTT. This translates into CSAETGSGTDTQYF.

This clonotype was picked up a small number of times. CDR3 amino acids: CAWRVQGTTYGYTF. In nucleotides, the CDR3 is TGTGCCTGGAGGGTCCAGGGGACCACCTATGGCTACACCTTC. The genes are TRBV30 and TRBJ1-2, with D possibly being TRBD1 (6 bases). The germline V gene has CDR1 GTSNPN and CDR2 SVGIG (reference sequence). The germline V and J ends were trimmed by 3 bases and 4 bases, with 15 bases remaining between them. CDR3 size: 14 residues.

This clonotype was seen only a few times. The chain couples TRBV7-9 to TRBJ2-1; a possible D gene is TRBD2 (5 bases). The CDR3 contains 13 residues. The germline CDR1 and CDR2 sequences are SEHNR and FQNEAQ (reference sequence). V dropped 0 bases and J dropped 9 bases, with 9 bases sitting between them. Here the CDR3 DNA reads TGTGCCAGCAGCTTAGCTTCCGGGATTGAGCAGTTCTTC. It encodes CASSLASGIEQFF.

This clonotype was seen only once. This sequence joins TRBV20-1 and TRBJ2-7; 7 nucleotides line up with TRBD2. Germline CDR1 reads DFQATT; CDR2 reads SNEGSKA (reference sequence). This CDR3 comprises 13 residues. With V trimmed by 6 bases and J by 6 bases, 11 bases remained unmatched. This chain's CDR3 is CSAIGGGSTEQYF. The CDR3 DNA reads TGCAGTGCGATTGGGGGAGGGTCCACCGAGCAGTACTTC.

In its sample, this clonotype was seen a few times. This sequence joins TRBV6-2 or TRBV6-3 and TRBJ1-5, with D unresolved. The CDR3 has 18 amino acids. V was cut by 2 bases and J by 2 bases, with 19 bases left in between. Looked up from germline, CDR1 is MNHEY and CDR2 is SVGEGT. CDR3 amino acids: CASSYRAEGGAGNQPQHF. CDR3 nucleotide sequence: TGTGCCAGCAGTTACAGGGCGGAGGGAGGTGCGGGCAATCAGCCCCAGCATTTT.

This clonotype was found a few times. The chain carries TRBV3-1 and TRBJ2-7; D possibly corresponds to TRBD2 (5 bases). Germline V gives CDR1 LGHDT, CDR2 YNNKEL (reference sequence). The CDR3 totals 13 residues. The V end lost 7 bases, the J end lost 2 bases, and 12 bases lay between the germline ends. CDR3 region: CASNRRGTYEQYF. CDR3 nucleotides: TGTGCCAGCAACCGAAGAGGGACCTACGAGCAGTACTTC.

This clonotype was counted only a few times. The V call is TRBV20-1, the J call TRBJ1-5, with D hard to call. Germline V CDR1 and CDR2: DFQATT, SNEGSKA (reference sequence). The CDR3 runs 15 residues. Trimming took 1 base from V and 3 from J, leaving 13 bases between them. CDR3 sequence reads: CSARVGEPNNQPQHF. The CDR3, as DNA: TGCAGTGCTAGAGTGGGCGAACCCAACAATCAGCCCCAGCATTTT.

The table lists this clonotype with a few counts. The chain recombines TRBV20-1 with TRBJ2-5; 7 bases match TRBD2. There are 14 residues in the CDR3. Germline CDR1 and CDR2: DFQATT and SNEGSKA (reference sequence). J was trimmed by 7 bases and V by 3 bases; bases with no gene match: 11. The CDR3 sequence: CSASRLAVSGTQYF. The CDR3 DNA reads as TGCAGTGCTAGTCGGCTAGCGGTGTCAGGGACCCAGTACTTC.

This clonotype appeared many times. The chain couples TRBV2 to TRBJ1-1; D gene ambiguous. The CDR3 totals 14 residues. Germline CDR1 SNHLY, CDR2 FYNNEI. The V end lost 0 bases, the J end lost 2 bases, and 7 bases lay between the germline ends. This CDR3 reads CASSEARKNTEAFF. CDR3 DNA: TGTGCCAGCAGTGAAGCCAGAAAAAACACTGAAGCTTTCTTT. The full variable domain, rest sourced from reference TRBV2 and TRBJ1-1, is EPEVTQTPSHQVTQMGQEVILRCVPISNHLYFYWYRQILGQKVEFLVSFYNNEISEKSEIFDDQFSVERPDGSNFTLKIRSTKLEDSAMYFCASSEARKNTEAFFGQGTRLTVV.

The rearrangement joins TRBV25-1 to TRBJ1-4; TRBD1 aligns across 9 bases. V lost 6 bases and J lost 7; bases outside the gene matches: 9. The V gene's germline CDR1 is MGHDK and CDR2 SYGVNS. The CDR3 length is 15 residues. The CDR3 region is CASSLRQGVGEKLFF. The CDR3 DNA follows: TGTGCCAGCAGCCTTCGACAGGGGGTGGGTGAAAAACTGTTTTTT. Supplemented by reference TRBV25-1 and TRBJ1-4, the full variable domain reads EADIYQTPRYLVIGTGKKITLECSQTMGHDKMYWYQQDPGMELHLIHYSYGVNSTEKGDLSSESTVSRIRTEHFPLTLESARPSHTSQYLCASSLRQGVGEKLFFGSGTQLSVL.

The genes are TRBV20-1 and TRBJ2-5; 9 bases are shared with TRBD2. There are 13 residues in the CDR3. The germline gives CDR1 DFQATT, CDR2 SNEGSKA (reference sequence). Losses at the gene ends were 1 base for V and 3 bases for J; bases not matched to a gene: 0. The CDR3 DNA follows: TGCAGTGCTAGAGGACTAGCGGAAGAGACCCAGTACTTC. Protein sequence: CSARGLAEETQYF.

CDR3 bases: TGTGCCAGCTCACCATTAGGGACAGGGACGACAGATACGCAGTATTTT. It yields the protein CASSPLGTGTTDTQYF. The chain employs TRBV18 and TRBJ2-3; 9 bases fit TRBD1. Germline V CDR1 and CDR2: KGHSH, LQKENI. The CDR3 totals 16 residues. V was clipped by 2 bases and J by 3 bases; unmatched bases: 6.

The CDR3 DNA follows: TGTGCCAGCAGCCTTGGAGGTATCGGAAACACCATATATTTT. Its translation: CASSLGGIGNTIYF. The rearrangement links TRBV2 to TRBJ1-3, with D unresolved. Per germline, CDR1 SNHLY and CDR2 FYNNEI. V was pared by 6 bases and J by 4 bases, with 13 bases between. The CDR3 contains 14 residues.

The chain uses TRBV6-4 and TRBJ1-1, with 8 nucleotides matching TRBD1. V shed 5 bases and J 6 bases; nucleotides not matched to a gene: 8. Germline CDR1 reads MRHNA; CDR2 reads SNTAGT. CDR3 length: 14 residues. CDR3 in amino acids: CASSIYRGMAEAFF. CDR3 DNA: TGTGCCAGCAGTATCTACAGGGGGATGGCTGAAGCTTTCTTT.

The V and J genes are TRBV9 and TRBJ2-2; no firm D call. V shed 0 bases and J shed 5 bases, with 17 bases lying between them. The germline V gene encodes CDR1 SGDLS and CDR2 YYNGEE. The CDR3 is 17 residues long. CDR3: CASSVGGTLSGTGELFF. The DNA of the CDR3 is TGTGCCAGCAGCGTAGGGGGAACGCTCTCTGGGACCGGGGAGCTGTTTTTT.

Only a few counts were recorded for this clonotype. The chain joins TRBV10-1 to TRBJ2-7, with 9 bases matching TRBD2. The CDR3 is made up of 14 amino acids. Losses at the gene ends were 5 bases for V and 5 bases for J; bases not matched to a gene: 7. Germline CDR1 is WNHNN and CDR2 is SYGVQD (reference sequence). CDR3 protein: CASSRLAARDEQYF. The CDR3 bases are TGCGCCAGCAGTCGACTAGCGGCCCGGGACGAGCAGTACTTC.